This record covers a single T cell receptor beta chain. These data come from a study of OX40 agonist ivuxolimab in advanced cancers. Looking at the study overall: Patients receiving dose escalation had hepatocellular carcinoma, melanoma, renal cell or head and neck cancer. Aged about 23 to 80 with a mean of roughly 63 years, they were around 85% male.

Germline assignment: CDR1 SGHRS and CDR2 YFSETQ. The CDR3 is 13 amino acids. Trimming removed 7 bases from V and 0 bases from J, with 10 bases in between. Using immunoSEQ multiplex PCR, the repertoire was profiled, and TCRdb retains in-frame clones only, with some absent. The sample consists of roughly 60,000 clones, 80% to 90% of them appearing once. The receptor's source is an adult with an advanced solid tumor such as melanoma, head and neck, liver or kidney cancer. The source material was CD4+ or CD8+ T cells sorted from blood, sampled in a trial of the OX40 agonist ivuxolimab. This sequence joins TRBV5-1 and TRBJ1-1; tentative D call: TRBD1 (5 bases). CDR3 bases: TGCGCCAGCGGGGCGGGGGTGAACACTGAAGCTTTCTTT. Its translation: CASGAGVNTEAFF.